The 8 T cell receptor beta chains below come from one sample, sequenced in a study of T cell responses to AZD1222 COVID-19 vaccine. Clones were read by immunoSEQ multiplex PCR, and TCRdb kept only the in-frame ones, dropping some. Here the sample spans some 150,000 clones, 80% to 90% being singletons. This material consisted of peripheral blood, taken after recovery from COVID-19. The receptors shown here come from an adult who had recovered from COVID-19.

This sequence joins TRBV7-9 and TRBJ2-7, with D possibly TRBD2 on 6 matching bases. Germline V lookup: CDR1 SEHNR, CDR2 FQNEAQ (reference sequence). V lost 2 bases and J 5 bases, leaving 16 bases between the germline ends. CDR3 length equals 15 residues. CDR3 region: CASSLPTAGTDEQYF. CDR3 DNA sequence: TGTGCCAGCAGCTTACCCACTGCGGGGACGGACGAGCAGTACTTC.

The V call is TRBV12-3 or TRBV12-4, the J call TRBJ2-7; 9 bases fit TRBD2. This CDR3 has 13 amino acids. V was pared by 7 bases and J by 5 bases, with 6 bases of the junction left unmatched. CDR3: CASKAGGVNEQYF. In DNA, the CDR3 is TGTGCCAGCAAAGCGGGAGGTGTGAACGAGCAGTACTTC.

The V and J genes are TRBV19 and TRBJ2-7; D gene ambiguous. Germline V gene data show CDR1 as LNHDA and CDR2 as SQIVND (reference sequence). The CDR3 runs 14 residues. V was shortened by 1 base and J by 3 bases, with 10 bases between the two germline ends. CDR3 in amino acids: CASSIGRSSYEQYF. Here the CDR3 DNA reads TGTGCCAGTAGTATAGGCAGGTCCAGCTACGAGCAGTACTTC.

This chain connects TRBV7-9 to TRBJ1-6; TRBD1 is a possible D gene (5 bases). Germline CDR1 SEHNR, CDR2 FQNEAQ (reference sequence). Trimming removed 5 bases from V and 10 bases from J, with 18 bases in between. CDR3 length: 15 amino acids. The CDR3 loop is CASSLREGDPSPLHF. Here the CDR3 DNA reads TGTGCCAGCAGCCTCCGTGAAGGGGATCCCTCACCCCTCCACTTT.

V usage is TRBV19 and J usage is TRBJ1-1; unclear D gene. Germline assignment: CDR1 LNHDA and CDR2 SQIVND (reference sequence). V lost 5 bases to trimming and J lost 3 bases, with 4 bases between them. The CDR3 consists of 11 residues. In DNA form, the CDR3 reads TGTGCCAGTAGTTTCTACACTGAAGCTTTCTTT. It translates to CASSFYTEAFF.

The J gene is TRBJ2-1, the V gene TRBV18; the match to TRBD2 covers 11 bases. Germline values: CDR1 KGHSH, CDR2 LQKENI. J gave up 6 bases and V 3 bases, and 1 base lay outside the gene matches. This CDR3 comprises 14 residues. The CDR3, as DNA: TGTGCCAGCTCACCCGGGACTAGCGGCAATGAGCAGTTCTTC. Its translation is CASSPGTSGNEQFF. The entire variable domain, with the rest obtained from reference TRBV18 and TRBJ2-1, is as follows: NAGVMQNPRHLVRRRGQEARLRCSPMKGHSHVYWYRQLPEEGLKFMVYLQKENIIDESGMPKERFSAEFPKEGPSILRIQQVVRGDSAAYFCASSPGTSGNEQFFGPGTRLTVL.

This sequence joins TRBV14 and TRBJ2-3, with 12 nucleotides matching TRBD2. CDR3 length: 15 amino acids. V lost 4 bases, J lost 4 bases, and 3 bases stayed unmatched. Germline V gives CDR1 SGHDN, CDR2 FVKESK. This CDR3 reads CASSLRTSGADTQYF. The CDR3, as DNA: TGTGCCAGCAGCCTACGGACTAGCGGGGCAGATACGCAGTATTTT.

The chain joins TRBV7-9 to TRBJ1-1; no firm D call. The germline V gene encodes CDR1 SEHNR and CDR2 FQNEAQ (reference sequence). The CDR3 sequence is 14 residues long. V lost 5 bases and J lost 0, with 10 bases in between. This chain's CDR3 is CASSPGLLNTEAFF. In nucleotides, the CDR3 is TGTGCCAGCAGCCCCGGACTGCTGAACACTGAAGCTTTCTTT.